These 23 T cell receptor beta chains were all obtained from the same sample, sequenced in a study of identical twins. Using its own MiXCR run on the 5' RACE reads, TCRdb lists one record per CDR3 protein. This table has 650,000 to 800,000 distinct CDR3 sequences, over 8.5% appearing once. The sample also formed part of further work on yellow fever vaccine responses in identical twins.

The source material was PBMCs. These receptors were taken from a young woman in good health.

This clonotype has a single count. The rearrangement links TRBV12-3 or TRBV12-4 to TRBJ2-1; 9 bases line up with TRBD1. V shed 4 bases, J shed 5 bases, and the junction held 15 bases outside the gene matches. The CDR3 totals 18 residues. CDR3 nucleotides: TGTGCCAGCAGTTATCACCGCGTGGACAGGGGATACGACAATGAGCAGTTCTTC. Its protein product is CASSYHRVDRGYDNEQFF.

In this sample, this clonotype turned up a few times. The CDR3 region has the DNA TGTGCCACCAGCAGAGATGTCCTACTAGACCCGGGCACAGATACGCAGTATTTT. Translation: CATSRDVLLDPGTDTQYF. This sequence joins TRBV15 and TRBJ2-3; maybe TRBD2 (5 bases). CDR1 is LNHNV, CDR2 YYDKDF, per germline (reference sequence). This CDR3 spans 18 amino acids. V was shortened by 0 bases and J by 1 base, with 17 bases between the two germline ends.

This chain links TRBV3-1 with TRBJ2-2; no firm D call. V was trimmed by 2 bases and J by 10 bases, leaving 17 bases between them. Looked up from germline, CDR1 is LGHDT and CDR2 is YNNKEL (reference sequence). The CDR3 is 15 amino acids. This CDR3 is CASSQSSGLEEELFF. DNA for the CDR3: TGTGCCAGCAGCCAAAGTTCAGGCCTCGAGGAGGAGCTGTTTTTT.

Ten or more counts support this clonotype. V usage is TRBV7-3 and J usage is TRBJ2-7; D not resolved. The CDR3 is 13 residues long. The germline V gene has CDR1 SGHTA and CDR2 FQGTGA. The ends were cut back, 1 base at V and 3 bases at J, with 7 bases in the middle. DNA of the CDR3: TGTGCCAGCAGCTTAAAACAGCGCTACGAGCAGTACTTC. Its protein is CASSLKQRYEQYF. Looking up the rest from reference TRBV7-3 and TRBJ2-7 gives the full variable domain: GAGVSQTPSNKVTEKGKYVELRCDPISGHTALYWYRQSLGQGPEFLIYFQGTGAADDSGLPNDRFFAVRPEGSVSTLKIQRTERGDSAVYLCASSLKQRYEQYFGPGTRLTVT.

This clonotype has a handful of counts. The chain uses TRBV20-1 and TRBJ1-5; D uncertain. Germline V gives CDR1 DFQATT, CDR2 SNEGSKA (reference sequence). The CDR3 totals 14 residues. V lost 4 bases and J lost 0, with 10 bases in between. The CDR3 DNA is TGCAGTGCTAACAGACCCGATAGCAATCAGCCCCAGCATTTT. Amino acids: CSANRPDSNQPQHF.

This clonotype appeared many times. The chain links TRBV7-2 to TRBJ1-1; D is perhaps TRBD1 (5 bases). The V and J ends lost 1 base and 3 bases respectively, with 15 bases between them. Germline V gene data show CDR1 as SGHTA and CDR2 as FQGNSA. The CDR3 totals 16 residues. CDR3 protein: CASSLDIGVGDTEAFF. CDR3 nucleotide sequence: TGTGCCAGCAGCTTAGACATAGGGGTGGGGGACACTGAAGCTTTCTTT. The variable domain in full, completed from reference TRBV7-2 and TRBJ1-1, reads GAGVSQSPSNKVTEKGKDVELRCDPISGHTALYWYRQSLGQGLEFLIYFQGNSAPDKSGLPSDRFSAERTGGSVSTLTIQRTQQEDSAVYLCASSLDIGVGDTEAFFGQGTRLTVV.

There are a few counts of this clonotype. The rearrangement links TRBV7-9 to TRBJ1-5, with TRBD1 matching over 7 bases. The CDR3 is 14 amino acids. Germline CDR1 and CDR2: SEHNR and FQNEAQ (reference sequence). V shed 8 bases and J 4 bases; nucleotides not matched to a gene: 8. The CDR3, as DNA: TGTGCCAGCTGTCGAGGGGACAGTAATCAGCCCCAGCATTTT. It encodes CASCRGDSNQPQHF.

The gene calls are TRBV20-1 and TRBJ2-3; D perhaps matches TRBD1 (5 bases). Germline V gene sequence: CDR1 DFQATT, CDR2 SNEGSKA (reference sequence). Trimming stripped 6 bases from V and 7 bases from J, with 23 bases between. The CDR3 runs to 15 residues. Here the CDR3 DNA reads TGCAGTGCAGTAGGAAGGGGAACTACGCGACATACGCAGTATTTT. Residues: CSAVGRGTTRHTQYF.

This clonotype was seen at least ten times. CDR3: CSVEDSRADTQYF. The CDR3 nucleotides are TGCAGCGTTGAAGATTCCAGGGCAGATACGCAGTATTTT. The chain is built from TRBV29-1 and TRBJ2-3, with D tentatively TRBD1 (5 bases). Germline CDR1 is SQVTM and CDR2 is ANQGSEA. This CDR3 contains 13 residues. The V and J ends lost 0 bases and 4 bases respectively, with 8 bases between them.

The chain employs TRBV25-1 and TRBJ1-4; 9 bases agree with TRBD1. The germline CDR1 and CDR2 sequences are MGHDK and SYGVNS. CDR3 length: 13 amino acids. The trim removed 6 bases at V and 8 bases at J, leaving 4 bases unmatched. The CDR3 nucleotides are TGTGCCAGCAGCCGGGACAGGGTAGAAAAACTGTTTTTT. Its translation is CASSRDRVEKLFF.

Ten or more counts support this clonotype. The V call is TRBV2, the J call TRBJ2-1; no clear D gene. The V gene's germline CDR1 is SNHLY and CDR2 FYNNEI. This CDR3 contains 14 residues. V was cut by 4 bases and J by 0 bases, with 7 bases left in between. The CDR3: CASSVISSYNEQFF. The CDR3 DNA reads as TGTGCCAGCAGTGTAATTAGCTCCTACAATGAGCAGTTCTTC.

The chain carries TRBV10-2 and TRBJ2-2; maybe TRBD2 (6 bases). The CDR3 sequence is 14 residues long. The ends were cut back, 8 bases at V and 2 bases at J, with 12 bases in the middle. Germline CDR1 is WSHSY and CDR2 is SAAADI. CDR3 DNA: TGCGCCAGCGGGGACTCCATAAACACCGGGGAGCTGTTTTTT. The encoded protein is CASGDSINTGELFF.

The rearrangement joins TRBV7-8 to TRBJ2-7; 7 bases line up with TRBD1. The CDR3 totals 19 residues. Germline V gene data show CDR1 as SGHVS and CDR2 as FQNEAQ. Germline trimming cut 5 bases from V and 3 bases from J; bases unmatched to any gene: 22. The CDR3 protein is CASSLTSTGIGALRYEQYF. The CDR3 bases are TGTGCCAGCAGCCTAACATCGACAGGGATTGGGGCTTTACGCTACGAGCAGTACTTC.

This clonotype turned up a few times. CDR3 sequence reads: CSVDGDGTSQETQYF. Here the CDR3 DNA reads TGCAGCGTAGATGGGGACGGGACATCGCAAGAGACCCAGTACTTC. J is TRBJ2-5 and V is TRBV29-1, with a tentative D call TRBD1 (6 bases). The CDR3 is made up of 15 amino acids. Germline CDR1 is SQVTM and CDR2 is ANQGSEA. V was trimmed by 6 bases and J by 2 bases, leaving 19 bases between them.

This chain connects TRBV4-1 to TRBJ1-1; D gene uncertain. This CDR3 is built from 14 residues. Germline V gene lookup returns CDR1 MGHRA and CDR2 YSYEKL. Trimming stripped 1 base from V and 11 bases from J, with 17 bases between. CDR3 loop: CASSQGQVGLGAFF. The CDR3 DNA is TGCGCCAGCAGCCAAGGTCAGGTAGGACTCGGGGCTTTCTTT.

This clonotype was observed at least ten times. V usage is TRBV7-2 and J usage is TRBJ2-7, with TRBD2 matching 9 bases. Trimming removed 5 bases from V and 5 bases from J; junction bases left unmatched: 4. CDR1 SGHTA and CDR2 FQGNSA come from the germline V gene. The CDR3 extends over 13 amino acids. The CDR3 DNA reads TGTGCCAGCAGCGGGGCGGGAGGGGACGAGCAGTACTTC. Residues: CASSGAGGDEQYF. Full variable domain (remainder filled in from reference TRBV7-2 and TRBJ2-7): GAGVSQSPSNKVTEKGKDVELRCDPISGHTALYWYRQSLGQGLEFLIYFQGNSAPDKSGLPSDRFSAERTGGSVSTLTIQRTQQEDSAVYLCASSGAGGDEQYFGPGTRLTVT.

This clonotype was counted at least ten times. The V call is TRBV6-1, the J call TRBJ2-1, with TRBD2 matching 7 bases. The CDR3 consists of 13 residues. J gave up 8 bases and V 7 bases, and 8 bases lay outside the gene matches. Germline V CDR1 and CDR2: MNHNS, SASEGT. The CDR3 DNA reads TGTGCCAGCAACAGCGGGAATGGCCATGAGCAGTTCTTC. This translates into CASNSGNGHEQFF.

This clonotype was counted between two and nine times. The chain couples TRBV3-1 to TRBJ2-3; D could derive from TRBD1 or TRBD2 (6 bases each). Germline CDR1 LGHDT, CDR2 YNNKEL (reference sequence). V shed 1 base and J shed 0 bases, with 14 bases lying between them. The CDR3 contains 17 residues. The CDR3 DNA sequence: TGTGCCAGCAGCCAAGCGGGGGCCTTCCTTAGCACAGATACGCAGTATTTT. Its protein is CASSQAGAFLSTDTQYF.

The J gene is TRBJ2-2, the V gene TRBV4-3; 7 nucleotides agree with TRBD2. The CDR3 length is 12 residues. After removal of 8 bases from V and 6 bases from J, the junction contained 3 bases not matched to a gene. CDR1 is LGHNA and CDR2 is YSLEER in the germline V gene. CDR3 sequence: CASSGRAGELFF. The CDR3 DNA is TGCGCCAGCTCAGGGAGGGCCGGGGAGCTGTTTTTT.

This clonotype was seen many times. The rearrangement links TRBV12-3 or TRBV12-4 to TRBJ2-3; 10 positions agree with TRBD2. CDR3 length: 15 residues. J gave up 4 bases and V 2 bases, and 3 bases lay outside the gene matches. The chain's CDR3 is CASSLSGGAADTQYF. As DNA, the CDR3 is TGTGCCAGCAGTTTAAGCGGGGGGGCGGCAGATACGCAGTATTTT.

This clonotype was counted at least ten times. The rearrangement links TRBV10-3 to TRBJ2-3; D gene uncertain. The CDR3 spans 13 residues. The V end lost 10 bases, the J end lost 0 bases, and 11 bases lay between the germline ends. Germline CDR1 is ENHRY and CDR2 is SYGVKD. CDR3 DNA sequence: TGTGCCACGCGGACCTATAGCACAGATACGCAGTATTTT. It is translated as CATRTYSTDTQYF.

This clonotype was seen a few times. The chain uses TRBV25-1 and TRBJ2-7; TRBD2 agrees at 7 bases. Germline CDR1 and CDR2: MGHDK and SYGVNS. V dropped 1 base and J dropped 2; count of bases not matched to a gene: 5. This CDR3 comprises 15 residues. This chain's CDR3 is CASSELGGFTYEQYF. The CDR3 nucleotides read TGTGCCAGCAGTGAATTGGGAGGGTTTACCTACGAGCAGTACTTC.

The chain couples TRBV11-2 to TRBJ2-5; possibly TRBD2 for D (7 bases). Trimming shortened V by 4 bases and J by 5 bases, and 14 bases separated the two germline ends. Looked up from germline, CDR1 is SGHAT and CDR2 is FQNNGV. There are 14 residues in the CDR3. CDR3 DNA sequence: TGTGCCAGCAGCTCGCTCGGCGGGGGCGAGACCCAGTACTTC. This sequence encodes CASSSLGGGETQYF.